This TCR beta chain was recovered during a study of T cell responses to AZD1222 COVID-19 vaccine (dated by TCRdb to the early 2020s). General notes on the study: AZD1222 recipients given second doses at about 4 weeks or at about 12 weeks were pooled, since spike-specific TCR depth and breadth were not found to differ between the two schedules. Trial participants were enrolled by age into 18-55, 56-69 and 70-plus year subgroups, with about 150, 28 and 57 TCR-sequenced participants respectively. A total of under 250 trial participants underwent TCR sequencing, of whom 200 to 220 had received two doses of AZD1222 and some 25 had received two doses of the MenACWY control vaccine. Points the paper makes about the study in general: Conclusions about previously exposed vaccinees were limited because only a handful of AZD1222 recipients were SARS-CoV-2 seropositive at baseline. Nearly half of unique spike-specific TCRs reportedly recognized epitopes outside regions mutated in the B.1.351 and B.1.1.7 variants. Because no day 14 peak-response samples were available, repertoires were characterized only after the peak T cell response. Most participants were white British and females outnumbered males, and the authors suggested that clonal diversity may have been underestimated. The 56-69-year group was small, and its depth increase did not reach significance, likely because of low power. The vaccine-associated CD4 TCRs covered the entire spike protein, and the dominant responses fell in regions 160-218 and 743-854. After two AZD1222 doses, spike-specific TCR breadth and depth were significantly higher than at day 0 and than in MenACWY recipients.

The junction shows trimming of 4 bases on V and 0 bases on J, plus 3 bases between the germline ends. CDR1 LNHDA and CDR2 SQIVND are derived from the germline V gene (reference sequence). Including the terminal cysteine and phenylalanine, the CDR3 comprises 12 residues. Only the CDR3 DNA stays, 36 bases, in frame from base 1. As regards this clone: Its antigen is still unknown. Qualities for individual bases were not recorded, and no much larger clone is one base off.

The time point label on this specimen signifies: baseline before first vaccination. Vaccinee samples came from UK trials COV001 and COV002, including a single-blind randomized controlled phase 2/3 trial of AZD1222 (ChAdOx1 nCoV-19) in healthy adults. For TCRbeta chain sequencing, PBMC samples from trial participants were taken at day 0 and at day 28 after the second dose. The CDR3 regions of human TCRbeta chains were subjected to immunosequencing. As for how the authors treated the data: Repertoire TCRs were matched against a reference library of SARS-CoV-2-specific TCRs generated with the MIRA antigen-specificity platform. Breadth meant the fraction of unique TCRs that were SARS-CoV-2-associated, whereas depth meant the fraction of total T cells that were SARS-CoV-2-associated. Using the MIRA data, every spike-specific TCR was mapped to the spike region that the TCR reacted to and assigned to either a CD4 or a CD8 class. Log10-transformed breadth and depth values were compared by one-way ANOVA with Sidak's multiple comparisons tests. Here the immuneACCESS table is served through TCRdb, limited to in-frame sequences with V and J called. Missing clones are a known gap in these copies; in checked studies unresolved V genes cover under half, and the rest lacks a known reason. V and J calls and clone size come straight from that table; D and trimming were deduced from the DNA. This sample comprises 130,000 to 150,000 clones, over 85% of them detected only once. The ten top clones hold 1.7% of the sample.

This chain joins TRBV19 to TRBJ1-1; the D gene cannot be named for sure. The source was peripheral blood, collected on day 0 of AZD1222 vaccination. The TCR originated in an adult in good health. Read as DNA, the sequence is TGTGCCAGTAGTAATCTGAACACTGAAGCTTTCTTT. Translated, it gives CASSNLNTEAFF.